Below, one T cell receptor (beta chain) is given with its context. The sample originates from a study of blood T cell repertoires in COVID-19. Study-wide background: COVID-19 samples, acute and convalescent, were from the United States, Italy and Spain. T cells, B-cell-depleted T cells, or PBMCs supplied cDNA or gDNA.

The V and J ends lost 10 bases and 6 bases respectively, with 17 bases between them. The CDR3 is made up of 13 amino acids. The germline gives CDR1 KGHSH, CDR2 LQKENI. Authors' analysis steps: Reference gene primers were amplified, and this amplification served to estimate nucleated cell counts. Measured with immunoSEQ multiplex PCR; TCRdb has only the in-frame clones, and not every one. V and J calls and clone size are those listed in that table; D and trimming were worked out from the DNA. Of 190,000 or so clones listed, about 85% are singletons. The TCR comes from a woman of 80 years or more with acute or convalescent COVID-19. The specimen was peripheral blood. The chain joins TRBV18 to TRBJ2-3; TRBD2 might be the D (5 bases). CDR3 nucleotide sequence: TGTGCCAACCAGTTGTCCCCGGGGGATACGCAGTATTTT. Translating it yields CANQLSPGDTQYF.